Below, 8 T cell receptor beta chains from the same sample are listed, as sequenced in a study of tumor-infiltrating lymphocytes in primary liver carcinoma. From about 490 ng of total RNA, TCR beta-specific cDNA was reverse-transcribed using a constant-region primer. Investigators got TCR beta libraries out of three nested multiplex PCR rounds, done with slightly modified ARM-PCR. It was with TRBV1-TRBV30 forward primers and a C-beta reverse primer that the first two PCR rounds were run, at around 11 cycles each. Via MiXCR, TCRdb re-called the multiplex PCR reads, giving one row per CDR3 protein. This sample has about 330,000 distinct CDR3 sequences, with roughly 61% found just once. The study extracted blood RNA from unsorted whole blood and also extracted germline DNA. What was sequenced was peripheral blood. The receptors stem from a middle-aged man with primary liver carcinoma and hepatitis B virus infection.

On this clonotype: The junction departs from the called germline gene at one end, perhaps through a read error. The chain is built from TRBV28 and TRBJ1-5; TRBD1 matches at 9 bases. Germline-derived CDR1 and CDR2 are MDHEN and SYDVKM. The CDR3 covers 14 residues. CDR3 DNA sequence: TGTGCCAGCAGTCCTGGGACAGGGAATCAGCCCCAGCGTTTT. Protein: CASSPGTGNQPQRF.

Turning to this clonotype: At one boundary the junction diverges from the germline segment, which might be a read error. The rearrangement uses TRBV28 and TRBJ2-5, with TRBD2 matching over 11 bases. The CDR3 is made up of 17 amino acids. The germline gives CDR1 MDHEN, CDR2 SYDVKM. CDR3 sequence reads: CASNLPGLAAMSETQYF. The CDR3 DNA reads as TGTGCCAGCAATTTACCGGGACTAGCGGCCATGTCGGAGACCCAGTACTTC.

About this clonotype: At one end the junction does not follow the germline gene, possibly because of a read error. CDR3 DNA sequence: TGTGCCAGCAACTTAGGAGCCGGGGTTGAGCAGTACTTC. It encodes CASNLGAGVEQYF. V is TRBV7-9 and J is TRBJ2-7, with D tentatively TRBD2 (5 bases). Germline-derived CDR1 and CDR2 are SEHNR and FQNEAQ (reference sequence). The CDR3 consists of 13 residues.

Note on this clonotype: This CDR3 is missing its conserved last phenylalanine or tryptophan, likely due to a read error. The chain has TRBV7-9 and TRBJ2-1; D gene ambiguous. The CDR3 length is 11 residues. The V and J ends lost 3 bases and 9 bases respectively, with 6 bases between them. Germline CDR1 is SEHNR and CDR2 is FQNEAQ (reference sequence). In nucleotides, the CDR3 is TGTGCCAGCAGCTTCTTCAGTGAGCAGTTCTTA. Translation: CASSFFSEQFL.

Points on this clonotype: No conserved phenylalanine or tryptophan is present at the end of the CDR3, so a read error is the likely explanation. The V gene is TRBV11-2, the J gene TRBJ2-3; D is tentatively TRBD1 or TRBD2 (5 bases each). The germline V gene has CDR1 SGHAT and CDR2 FQNNGV. CDR3 length equals 16 residues. Trimming stripped 0 bases from V and 8 bases from J, with 18 bases between. This chain's CDR3 is CASSLDQGRPSGTQYL. The CDR3 DNA reads as TGTGCCAGCAGCTTAGATCAGGGTCGACCAAGCGGTACGCAGTATCTT.

In nucleotides, the CDR3 is TGTGCCAGCAGTTTTGACCCGGGAAACCCCCGCGGGCAGTACTTC. Translated: CASSFDPGNPRGQYF. V gene TRBV28 combines with J gene TRBJ2-7, with D perhaps TRBD2 (5 bases). Trimming took 3 bases from V and 9 from J, leaving 21 bases between them. The CDR3 extends over 15 amino acids. CDR1 and CDR2 (germline): MDHEN, SYDVKM.

As for this clonotype: Sequence at one end of the junction differs from germline and may be a read error. The genes are TRBV12-3 or TRBV12-4 and TRBJ2-7; D may be TRBD2 (6 bases). CDR3 length equals 15 residues. CDR3 DNA sequence: TGTGCCAGCAGGCCCCCAGCGGAAGGGCGGGACGAGCAATACTTC. This gives the protein CASRPPAEGRDEQYF.

For this clonotype: The CDR3 does not close with the conserved phenylalanine or tryptophan, likely indicating a read error. The chain links TRBV11-2 to TRBJ2-7, with 7 bases matching TRBD1. The CDR3 loop spans 15 amino acids. J was trimmed by 2 bases and V by 5 bases; bases with no gene match: 9. Germline CDR1 is SGHAT and CDR2 is FQNNGV. For the CDR3, the DNA is TGTGCCAGCAGCCCTAGGGGGCCAGGGGCCTACGAGCAGTACTTA. The encoded protein is CASSPRGPGAYEQYL.